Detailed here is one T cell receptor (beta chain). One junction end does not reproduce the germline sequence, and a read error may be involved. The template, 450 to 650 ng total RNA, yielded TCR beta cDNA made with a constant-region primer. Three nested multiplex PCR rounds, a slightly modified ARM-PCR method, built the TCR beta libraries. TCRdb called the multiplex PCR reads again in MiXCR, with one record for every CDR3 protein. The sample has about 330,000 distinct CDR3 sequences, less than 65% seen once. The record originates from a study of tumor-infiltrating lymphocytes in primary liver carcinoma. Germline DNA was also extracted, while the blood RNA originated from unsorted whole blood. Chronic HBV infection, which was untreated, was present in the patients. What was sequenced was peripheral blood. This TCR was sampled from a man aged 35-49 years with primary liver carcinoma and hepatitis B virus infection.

Written as DNA, the CDR3 is TGCGCCAGCAGCTTGGCCGCAGGGACAGATATGCAGTATTTT. This encodes CASSLAAGTDMQYF. V is TRBV5-1 and J is TRBJ2-3, with 7 bases lining up with TRBD1. The CDR3 is 14 residues long. Germline-derived CDR1 and CDR2 are SGHRS and YFSETQ.